This entry concerns a single T cell receptor beta chain. The germline V gene has CDR1 SGHDN and CDR2 FVKESK. The CDR3 loop spans 16 amino acids. V was cut by 1 base and J by 8 bases, with 15 bases left in between. Clones were read by immunoSEQ multiplex PCR, and TCRdb kept only the in-frame ones, dropping some. The sample consists of 30,000 or so clones, about four fifths of them appearing once. This record comes from a study of blood T cell repertoires in COVID-19. As for the study in general: Acute and convalescent COVID-19 specimens originated in the United States, Italy and Spain.

The sample consisted of peripheral blood. The chain couples TRBV14 to TRBJ1-6; D is perhaps TRBD1 (5 bases). The sequence was obtained from a man aged 50 to 59 with acute or convalescent COVID-19. The CDR3 DNA reads TGTGCCAGCAGCCAAGGAAGGGGCCTGCCCTATTCACCCCTCCACTTT. This translates into CASSQGRGLPYSPLHF.